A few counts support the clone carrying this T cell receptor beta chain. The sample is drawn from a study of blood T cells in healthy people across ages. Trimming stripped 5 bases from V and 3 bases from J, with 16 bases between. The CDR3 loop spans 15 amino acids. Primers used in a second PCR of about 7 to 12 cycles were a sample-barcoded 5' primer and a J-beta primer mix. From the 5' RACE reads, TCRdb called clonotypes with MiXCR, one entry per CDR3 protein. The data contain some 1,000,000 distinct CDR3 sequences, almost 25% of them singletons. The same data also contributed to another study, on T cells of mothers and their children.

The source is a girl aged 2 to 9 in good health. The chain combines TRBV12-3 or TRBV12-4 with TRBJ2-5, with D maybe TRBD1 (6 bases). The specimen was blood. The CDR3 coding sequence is TGTGCCAGCAGTCTGTCAGGGGTGTGGGAAGAGACCCAGTACTTC. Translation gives CASSLSGVWEETQYF.